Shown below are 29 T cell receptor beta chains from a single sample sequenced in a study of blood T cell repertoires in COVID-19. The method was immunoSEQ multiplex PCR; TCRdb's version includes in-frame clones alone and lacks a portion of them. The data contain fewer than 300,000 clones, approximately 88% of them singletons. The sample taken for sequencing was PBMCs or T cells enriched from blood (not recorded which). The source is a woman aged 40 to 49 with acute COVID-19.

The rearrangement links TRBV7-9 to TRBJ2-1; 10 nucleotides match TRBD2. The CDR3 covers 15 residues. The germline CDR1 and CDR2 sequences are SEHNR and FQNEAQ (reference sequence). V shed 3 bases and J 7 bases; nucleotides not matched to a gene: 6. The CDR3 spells CASSFYLAGVNEQFF. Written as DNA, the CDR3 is TGTGCCAGCAGCTTCTATCTAGCGGGAGTAAATGAGCAGTTCTTC.

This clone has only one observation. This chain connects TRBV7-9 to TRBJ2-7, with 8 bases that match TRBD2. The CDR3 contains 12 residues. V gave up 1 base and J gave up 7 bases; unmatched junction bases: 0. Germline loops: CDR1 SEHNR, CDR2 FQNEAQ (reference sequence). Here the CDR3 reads CASSLGGREQYF. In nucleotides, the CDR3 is TGTGCCAGCAGCTTAGGCGGGAGGGAGCAGTACTTC.

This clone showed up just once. This CDR3 is CASTSGPGGNQPQHF. The CDR3 coding sequence is TGTGCCAGTACTTCAGGTCCTGGGGGGAATCAGCCCCAGCATTTT. This chain joins TRBV19 and TRBJ1-5; TRBD1 is a possible D gene (5 bases). The germline gives CDR1 LNHDA, CDR2 SQIVND (reference sequence). The CDR3 runs to 15 residues. Trimming cost V 7 bases and J 4 bases, with 17 bases left between them. The variable domain in full, with the rest retrieved from reference TRBV19 and TRBJ1-5, is DGGITQSPKYLFRKEGQNVTLSCEQNLNHDAMYWYRQDPGQGLRLIYYSQIVNDFQKGDIAEGYSVSREKKESFPLTVTSAQKNPTAFYLCASTSGPGGNQPQHFGDGTRLSIL.

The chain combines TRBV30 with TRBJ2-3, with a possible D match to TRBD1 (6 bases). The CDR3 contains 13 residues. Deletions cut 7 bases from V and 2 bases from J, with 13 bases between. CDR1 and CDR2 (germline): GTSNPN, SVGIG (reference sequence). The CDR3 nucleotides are TGTGCCTACAGGGACCCCTCCACAGATACGCAGTATTTT. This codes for CAYRDPSTDTQYF.

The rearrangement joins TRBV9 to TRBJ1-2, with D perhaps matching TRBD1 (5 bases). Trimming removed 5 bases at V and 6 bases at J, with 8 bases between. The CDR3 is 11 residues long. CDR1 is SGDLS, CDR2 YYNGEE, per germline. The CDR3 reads CASRSRDGYTF. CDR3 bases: TGTGCCAGCAGGTCCAGGGATGGCTACACCTTC. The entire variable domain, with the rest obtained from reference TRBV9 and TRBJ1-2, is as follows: DSGVTQTPKHLITATGQRVTLRCSPRSGDLSVYWYQQSLDQGLQFLIQYYNGEERAKGNILERFSAQQFPDLHSELNLSSLELGDSALYFCASRSRDGYTFGSGTRLTVV.

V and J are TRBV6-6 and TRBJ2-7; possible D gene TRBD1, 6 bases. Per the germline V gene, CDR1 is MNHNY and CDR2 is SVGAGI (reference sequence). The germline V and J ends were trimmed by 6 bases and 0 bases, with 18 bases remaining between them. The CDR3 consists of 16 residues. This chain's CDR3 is CASSSPDRTDSYEQYV. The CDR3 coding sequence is TGTGCCAGCAGCTCTCCAGACAGGACGGACTCCTACGAGCAGTACGTC.

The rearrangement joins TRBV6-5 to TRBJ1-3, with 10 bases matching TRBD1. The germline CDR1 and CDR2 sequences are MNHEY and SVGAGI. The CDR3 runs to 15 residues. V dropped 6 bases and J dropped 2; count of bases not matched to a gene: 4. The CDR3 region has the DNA TGTGCCAGCAGCGCCGGGACAGGGGCTGGAAACACCATATATTTT. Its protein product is CASSAGTGAGNTIYF.

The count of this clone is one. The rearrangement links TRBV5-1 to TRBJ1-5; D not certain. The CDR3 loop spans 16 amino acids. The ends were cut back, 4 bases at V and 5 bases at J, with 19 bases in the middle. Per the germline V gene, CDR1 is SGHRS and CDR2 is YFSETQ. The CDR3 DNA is TGCGCCAGCAGCCCCGGCGGAGGACCGTCGTATCAGCCCCAGCATTTT. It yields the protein CASSPGGGPSYQPQHF. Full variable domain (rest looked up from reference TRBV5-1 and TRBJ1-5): KAGVTQTPRYLIKTRGQQVTLSCSPISGHRSVSWYQQTPGQGLQFLFEYFSETQRNKGNFPGRFSGRQFSNSRSEMNVSTLELGDSALYLCASSPGGGPSYQPQHFGDGTRLSIL.

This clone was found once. CDR3 region: CASSLLAGGNEQFF. CDR3 DNA sequence: TGTGCCAGCAGCCTCCTAGCGGGAGGTAATGAGCAGTTCTTC. V gene TRBV3-1 (or the pseudogene TRBV3-2) combines with J gene TRBJ2-1; 11 nucleotides align to TRBD2. The CDR3 has 14 amino acids. The V segment lost 4 bases and the J segment 7 bases; nucleotides outside the gene matches: 3. Germline CDR1 is LGHDT and CDR2 is YNNKEL (reference sequence).

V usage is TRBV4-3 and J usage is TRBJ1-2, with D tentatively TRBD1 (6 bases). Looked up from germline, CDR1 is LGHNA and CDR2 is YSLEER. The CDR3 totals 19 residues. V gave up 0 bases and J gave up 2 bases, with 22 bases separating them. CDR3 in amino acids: CASSQEAQGPDGRNYGYTF. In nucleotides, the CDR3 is TGCGCCAGCAGCCAAGAGGCCCAGGGGCCAGATGGCAGGAACTATGGCTACACCTTC.

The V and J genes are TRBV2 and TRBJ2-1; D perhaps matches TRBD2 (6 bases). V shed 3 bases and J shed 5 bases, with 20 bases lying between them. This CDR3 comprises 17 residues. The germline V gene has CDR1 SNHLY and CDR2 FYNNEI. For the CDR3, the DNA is TGTGCCAGCAGTGAGGCGAGGTCGGGCGGGGCCCACAATGAGCAGTTCTTC. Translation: CASSEARSGGAHNEQFF.

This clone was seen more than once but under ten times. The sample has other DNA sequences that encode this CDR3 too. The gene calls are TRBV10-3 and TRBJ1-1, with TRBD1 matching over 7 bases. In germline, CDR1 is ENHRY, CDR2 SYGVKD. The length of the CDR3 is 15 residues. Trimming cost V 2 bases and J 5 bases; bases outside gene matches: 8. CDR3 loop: CAISESRQGRTEAFF. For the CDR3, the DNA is TGTGCCATCAGTGAGAGCAGACAGGGTAGGACTGAAGCTTTCTTT.

CDR3 DNA sequence: TGCGCCAGCAGCCAAAATTGGGCGGCTTTCCGGGGAAAACTGTTTTTT. Translated: CASSQNWAAFRGKLFF. V gene TRBV4-3 combines with J gene TRBJ1-4, with unresolved D. This CDR3 has 16 amino acids. Germline CDR1 and CDR2: LGHNA and YSLEER. V lost 2 bases and J 10 bases, leaving 20 bases between the germline ends.

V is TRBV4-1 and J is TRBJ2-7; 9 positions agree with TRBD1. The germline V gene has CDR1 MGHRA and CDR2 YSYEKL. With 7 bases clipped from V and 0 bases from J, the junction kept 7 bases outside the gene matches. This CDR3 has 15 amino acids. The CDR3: CASTLGQGVSYEQYF. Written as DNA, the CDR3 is TGCGCCAGCACCCTGGGACAGGGTGTCTCCTACGAGCAGTACTTC.

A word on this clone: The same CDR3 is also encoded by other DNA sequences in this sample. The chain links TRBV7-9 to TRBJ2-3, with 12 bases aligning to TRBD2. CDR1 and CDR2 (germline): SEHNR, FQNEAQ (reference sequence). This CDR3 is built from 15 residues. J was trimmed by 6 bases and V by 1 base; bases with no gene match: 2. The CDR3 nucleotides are TGTGCCAGCAGCTTAGGACTAGCGGGAGCGGATACGCAGTATTTT. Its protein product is CASSLGLAGADTQYF.

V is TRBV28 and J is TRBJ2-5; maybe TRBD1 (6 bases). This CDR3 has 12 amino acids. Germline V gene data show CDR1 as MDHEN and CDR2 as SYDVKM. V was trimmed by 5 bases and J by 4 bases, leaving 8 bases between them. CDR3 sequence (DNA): TGTGCCAGCAGTGGGACACTAGAGACCCAGTACTTC. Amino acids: CASSGTLETQYF.

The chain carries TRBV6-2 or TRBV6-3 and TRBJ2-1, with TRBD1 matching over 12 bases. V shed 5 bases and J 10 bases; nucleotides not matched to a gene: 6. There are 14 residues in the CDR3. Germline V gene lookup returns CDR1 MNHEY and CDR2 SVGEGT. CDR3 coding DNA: TGTGCCAGCAGTGGCGGGACAGGGGGCATCGAGCAGTTCTTC. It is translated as CASSGGTGGIEQFF.

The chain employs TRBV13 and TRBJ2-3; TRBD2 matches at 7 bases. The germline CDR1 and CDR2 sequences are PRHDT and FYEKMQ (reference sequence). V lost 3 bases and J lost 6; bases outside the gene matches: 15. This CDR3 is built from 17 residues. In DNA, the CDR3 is TGTGCCAGCAGCTTCACGTCCGGGGGGTTAAGAGAGGATACGCAGTATTTT. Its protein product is CASSFTSGGLREDTQYF.

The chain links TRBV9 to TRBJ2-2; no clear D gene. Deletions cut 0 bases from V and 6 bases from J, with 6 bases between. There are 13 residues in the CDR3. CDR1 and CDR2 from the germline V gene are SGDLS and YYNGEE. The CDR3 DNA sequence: TGTGCCAGCAGCGTAGACCCAGCCGGGGAGCTGTTTTTT. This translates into CASSVDPAGELFF.

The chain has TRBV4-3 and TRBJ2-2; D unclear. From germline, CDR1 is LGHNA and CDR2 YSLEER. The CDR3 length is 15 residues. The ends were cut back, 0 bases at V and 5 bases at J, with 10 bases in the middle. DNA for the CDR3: TGCGCCAGCAGCCAAGATGCTCAGGCGACCGGGGAGCTGTTTTTT. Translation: CASSQDAQATGELFF.

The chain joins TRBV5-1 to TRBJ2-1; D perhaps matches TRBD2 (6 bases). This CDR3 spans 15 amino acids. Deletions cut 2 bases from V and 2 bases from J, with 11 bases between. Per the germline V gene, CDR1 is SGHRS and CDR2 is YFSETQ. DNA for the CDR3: TGCGCCAGCAGCTTTGGCGGGATAGCCTACAATGAGCAGTTCTTC. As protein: CASSFGGIAYNEQFF.

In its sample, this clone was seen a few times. For the CDR3, the DNA is TGCGCCAGCAGCTTCCTCAAGGAAGGAGGTGAAGCTTTCTTT. Translation gives CASSFLKEGGEAFF. V and J are TRBV5-1 and TRBJ1-1, with D unresolved. The CDR3 runs 14 residues. CDR1 is SGHRS, CDR2 YFSETQ, per germline. V was cut by 2 bases and J by 7 bases, with 15 bases left in between.

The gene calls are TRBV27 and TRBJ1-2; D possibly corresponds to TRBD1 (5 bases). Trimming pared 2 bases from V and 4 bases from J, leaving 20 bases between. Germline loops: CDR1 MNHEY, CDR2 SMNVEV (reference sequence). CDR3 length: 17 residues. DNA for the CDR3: TGTGCCAGCAGTTTAAGGGGCGTGAGGAGTTCTTTCTATGGCTACACCTTC. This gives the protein CASSLRGVRSSFYGYTF.

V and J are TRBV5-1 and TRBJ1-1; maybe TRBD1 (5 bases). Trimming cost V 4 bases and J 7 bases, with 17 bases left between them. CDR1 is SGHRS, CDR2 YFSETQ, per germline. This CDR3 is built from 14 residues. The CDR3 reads CASSPGHGGVEAFF. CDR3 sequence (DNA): TGCGCCAGCAGCCCAGGCCACGGGGGGGTTGAAGCTTTCTTT.

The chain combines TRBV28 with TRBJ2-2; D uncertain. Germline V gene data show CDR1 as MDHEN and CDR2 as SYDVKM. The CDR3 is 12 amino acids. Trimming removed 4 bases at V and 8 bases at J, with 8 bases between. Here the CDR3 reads CASSYPRGELFF. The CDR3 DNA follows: TGTGCCAGCAGTTACCCCAGGGGGGAGCTGTTTTTT.

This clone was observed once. The CDR3 loop reads CASSPRTVSAGNTIYF. For the CDR3, the DNA is TGTGCCAGCTCACCCCGCACCGTGTCAGCTGGAAACACCATATATTTT. The gene calls are TRBV18 and TRBJ1-3; D remains unclear. This CDR3 is 16 amino acids long. V lost 3 bases to trimming and J lost 2 bases, with 14 bases between them. Germline CDR1 is KGHSH and CDR2 is LQKENI.

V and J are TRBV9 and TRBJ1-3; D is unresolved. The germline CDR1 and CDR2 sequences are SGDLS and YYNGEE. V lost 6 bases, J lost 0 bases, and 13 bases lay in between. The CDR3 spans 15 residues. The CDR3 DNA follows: TGTGCCAGCATGCCAGAGGAGAACTCTGGAAACACCATATATTTT. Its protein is CASMPEENSGNTIYF.

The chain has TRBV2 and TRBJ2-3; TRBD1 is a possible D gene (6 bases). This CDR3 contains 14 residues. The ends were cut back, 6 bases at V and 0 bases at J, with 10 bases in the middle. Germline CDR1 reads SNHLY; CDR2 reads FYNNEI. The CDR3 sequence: CASSRQESTDTQYF. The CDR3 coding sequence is TGTGCCAGCAGCCGACAGGAGAGCACAGATACGCAGTATTTT.

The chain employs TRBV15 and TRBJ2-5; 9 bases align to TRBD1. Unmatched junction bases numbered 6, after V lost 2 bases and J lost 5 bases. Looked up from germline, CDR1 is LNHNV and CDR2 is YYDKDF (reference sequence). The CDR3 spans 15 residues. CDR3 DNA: TGTGCCACCAGCAGAACAGGGGGCCTTAAGGAGACCCAGTACTTC. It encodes CATSRTGGLKETQYF.